The entry below gives a single T cell receptor (beta chain) sequence along with its context. Its antigen is not known. Enrolled ophthalmopathy patients presented with a Clinical Activity Score of at least 3, a NOSPECS grade of at least 4, and disease duration under 3 months. From RNA transcripts, TCR beta CDR3 regions were amplified. Carried out on the TCR CDR3, a first-round RT-PCR used the HTBI primer set. A single record per CDR3 protein comes from TCRdb applying MiXCR to the multiplex PCR reads. The table lists approximately 350,000 distinct CDR3 sequences, approximately 16% of them singletons. CDR1 DFQATT and CDR2 SNEGSKA come from the germline V gene (reference sequence). The CDR3 runs to 15 residues. Trimming removed 6 bases at V and 0 bases at J, with 18 bases between. These data are taken from a study of T cells in Graves' hyperthyroidism and ophthalmopathy. Study findings and constraints: Model-based prediction identified ophthalmopathy a median around 6.7 months prior to its onset.

This clonotype was obtained from a woman between 55 and 75 years old with Graves' ophthalmopathy. J is TRBJ2-7 and V is TRBV20-1; possibly TRBD2 for D (5 bases). The specimen was blood. This CDR3 is CSALGERQSSYEQYF. The CDR3 region has the DNA TGCAGTGCCTTAGGAGAGCGGCAGAGCTCCTACGAGCAGTACTTC.